The clone carrying this TCR beta chain appeared once. The germline V gene encodes CDR1 MNHEY and CDR2 SVGAGI. The V gene end was trimmed by 5 bases and the J gene end by 7 bases; junction bases not matched to a gene: 11. The CDR3 sequence is 15 residues long. Authors' data handling: By means of reference gene primer amplification, nucleated cell counts were estimated. Here immunoSEQ multiplex PCR was the method, and the copy in TCRdb shows in-frame clones only, minus some. The V and J calls and clone size are taken from that table; D and trimming were inferred from the DNA. This sample has some 130,000 clones, with under 80% found just once. This specimen belongs to a study of blood T cell repertoires in COVID-19. Study background: COVID-19 samples, acute and convalescent, were from the United States, Italy and Spain.

V usage is TRBV6-5 and J usage is TRBJ1-1; 9 bases are shared with TRBD1. The sample comprised peripheral blood. This TCR derives from a man older than 75 with acute or convalescent COVID-19. The CDR3 DNA sequence: TGTGCCAGCAGTAAGCCGGGACAGGGATACGGTGAAGCTTTCTTT. This encodes CASSKPGQGYGEAFF.